The clone carrying this T cell receptor (beta chain) was recorded many times. The antigen remains unidentified. This sample was included in a study of T-cell reconstitution after alpha-beta-depleted transplantation in children. CDR3 length: 17 amino acids. The V end lost 1 base, the J end lost 0 bases, and 13 bases lay between the germline ends. From germline, CDR1 is DFQATT and CDR2 SNEGSKA (reference sequence). Findings and limits, study-wide: About two months after transplant, alpha-beta T cells reportedly came from several hundred expanded graft clones. Some patients' high day-60 TCRbeta diversity was attributed to recipient cells surviving conditioning. When one year had passed after transplant, most T-cell counts and diversity came from newly produced T cells.

Unique molecular identifiers tagged the TCRbeta library. TCRdb re-derived calls from the PCR reads in MiXCR, one entry per CDR3 protein. The repertoire holds roughly 120,000 distinct CDR3 sequences, with 20% to 25% as singletons. The rearrangement uses TRBV20-1 and TRBJ2-6; D perhaps matches TRBD2 (6 bases). This receptor was identified in a male patient aged 2 to 9 who had a stem cell transplant for chronic granulomatous disease, so the T cells may come from the graft donor. The material was PBMCs, mostly from graft donor cells, obtained 180 days after TCRalphabeta/CD19-depleted stem cell transplant. The CDR3, as DNA: TGCAGTGCTAGAGTCGGGGGTATGATCTCTGGGGCCAACGTCCTGACTTTC. Protein sequence: CSARVGGMISGANVLTF.